This is a list of T cell receptor beta chains from one sample in a study of blood T cell repertoires in COVID-19. Measured with immunoSEQ multiplex PCR; TCRdb has only the in-frame clones, and not every one. The sample has a few hundred thousand clones; around nine tenths are singletons. The sample taken for sequencing was peripheral blood. These receptors originate from a man aged 55-75 years with acute or convalescent COVID-19. Both conserved end residues are part of each CDR3. The D gene is left open where the match is weak. Clone size, where shown, is once, few, many, or a class for clones that have expanded.

D	size	V	J	DNA	CDR3
TRBD1	NA	TRBV7-3	TRBJ2-5	TGTGCCAGTTCCCAGGGGGCGATTGAGACCCAGTACTTC	CASSQGAIETQYF
NA	NA	TRBV25-1	TRBJ2-5	TGTGCCAGCAGTGATCATACAGACCAAGAGACCCAGTACTTC	CASSDHTDQETQYF
TRBD1	NA	TRBV7-9	TRBJ1-2	TGTGCCAGCAGCTTAGCCCGGACAGGGGGGAGAGCTAACTATGGCTACACCTTC	CASSLARTGGRANYGYTF
NA	NA	TRBV5-1	TRBJ2-2	TGCGCCAGCAGCACTGGTCCGGAGCTGTTTTTT	CASSTGPELFF
TRBD2	NA	TRBV9	TRBJ2-5	TGTGCCAGCAGCGTTTGGGGTAGCGGGGGTAAAGAGACCCAGTACTTC	CASSVWGSGGKETQYF
NA	NA	TRBV5-6	TRBJ1-3	TGTGCCAGCAGCTTGATCGGGGCAGGGGTCCTCTCTGGAAACACCATATATTTT	CASSLIGAGVLSGNTIYF
NA	NA	TRBV5-1	TRBJ1-1	TGCGCCAGCAGCTTAGGAGGATCCACTGAAGCTTTCTTT	CASSLGGSTEAFF
TRBD2	NA	TRBV7-7	TRBJ2-5	TGTGCCAGCAGCTATGAGCGGGGGCTCCAAGAGACCCAGTACTTC	CASSYERGLQETQYF
NA	NA	TRBV24-1	TRBJ1-4	TGTGCCACCAGTGATGGAGGGATGGGCGAAAAACTGTTTTTT	CATSDGGMGEKLFF
TRBD2	NA	TRBV10-3	TRBJ2-5	TGTGCCACCGGGCCGGGGGGAGCGGGAGAGACCCAGTACTTC	CATGPGGAGETQYF
TRBD1	few	TRBV28	TRBJ2-7	TGTGCCAGCAGTTTGCCGGGACAGGGGGCTCGTGAGCAGTACTTC	CASSLPGQGAREQYF
NA	NA	TRBV7-9	TRBJ1-2	TGTGCCAGCAGCTATACAGGGCTTGGCTACACCTTC	CASSYTGLGYTF
TRBD1	NA	TRBV14	TRBJ2-1	TGTGCCAGCAGCGGAACCCTGGGACAGAATGAGCAGTTCTTC	CASSGTLGQNEQFF
TRBD1	NA	TRBV9	TRBJ2-3	TGTGCCAGCAGCAAGGACAGGACCCGGAGCACAGATACGCAGTATTTT	CASSKDRTRSTDTQYF
NA	few	TRBV15	TRBJ1-2	TGTGCCACCAGCAACCATCGACAGTTTCCAAATGGCTACACCTTC	CATSNHRQFPNGYTF
TRBD2	NA	TRBV28	TRBJ2-3	TGTGCCACCCATAGCGGGGGGGGTACAAATACGCAGTATTTT	CATHSGGGTNTQYF
TRBD1	NA	TRBV18	TRBJ2-5	TGTGCCAGCTCACCACCTATGTCGGCAGGGGGCCAAGAGACCCAGTACTTC	CASSPPMSAGGQETQYF
NA	NA	TRBV6-2/TRBV6-3	TRBJ1-1	TGTGCCAGCAGTTCCAACCTCCAGGCGGGGACTGAAGCTTTCTTT	CASSSNLQAGTEAFF
NA	NA	TRBV7-9	TRBJ1-1	TGTGCCAGCAGTCCAGAGACAGCCGTGAACACTGAAGCTTTCTTT	CASSPETAVNTEAFF
NA	NA	TRBV6-5	TRBJ2-7	TGTGCCAGCAGTACCAGGGGATCTCGCTACGAGCAGTACTTC	CASSTRGSRYEQYF
TRBD2	NA	TRBV3-1/TRBV3-2	TRBJ2-7	TGTGCCAGCGGAACGACTAGCGGGGCCCCCTACGAGCAGTACTTC	CASGTTSGAPYEQYF
NA	NA	TRBV6-5	TRBJ1-3	TGTGCCAGCTGGGGGGCTGGAAACACCATATATTTT	CASWGAGNTIYF
NA	NA	TRBV19	TRBJ1-5	TGTGCCAGTAGTATAACTCAGGGGCGGCCCCAGCATTTT	CASSITQGRPQHF
NA	NA	TRBV28	TRBJ1-6	TGTGCCAGCAGTTCCGGTGCGGGACTTTCGGCCCTCCACTTT	CASSSGAGLSALHF
TRBD1	NA	TRBV7-9	TRBJ2-7	TGTGCCAGCAGCCGACAGGGTCAGGGCTACGAGCAGTACTTC	CASSRQGQGYEQYF
TRBD1	NA	TRBV6-5	TRBJ1-1	TGTGCCAGCAGTTACGGGCAGGGGGTTGAAGCTTTCTTT	CASSYGQGVEAFF
NA	NA	TRBV6-5	TRBJ1-5	TGTGCCACCCATGGGGGGGGGAATCAGCCCCAGCATTTT	CATHGGGNQPQHF
TRBD1	NA	TRBV25-1	TRBJ1-2	TGTGCCAGCAGGGACAGGGGTGGGTATGGCTACACCTTC	CASRDRGGYGYTF
TRBD1	NA	TRBV18	TRBJ2-7	TGTGCCAGCTCCTCCTGGGACAGGGCCTCGAAAGAGCAGTACTTC	CASSSWDRASKEQYF
NA	NA	TRBV7-8	TRBJ2-3	TGTGCCAGCAGCTTGACAGGTAACGGCGCAGATACGCAGTATTTT	CASSLTGNGADTQYF
TRBD1	NA	TRBV19	TRBJ1-1	TGTGCCAGTAGTGCAGCCGGGACAGGGTACCTTGAAGCTTTCTTT	CASSAAGTGYLEAFF
NA	NA	TRBV5-1	TRBJ2-7	TGCGCCAGCAGCTGGTCGGTCCTCTCCTACGAGCAGTACTTC	CASSWSVLSYEQYF
TRBD2	NA	TRBV7-8	TRBJ2-7	TGTGCCAGCAGAACCGGGACTAGCGGGGGCGGCTCCTACGAGCAGTACTTC	CASRTGTSGGGSYEQYF
TRBD2	NA	TRBV3-1/TRBV3-2	TRBJ2-2	TGTGCCAGCAGCCAAGGTAGCGGGGGATGGAACACCGGGGAGCTGTTTTTT	CASSQGSGGWNTGELFF
NA	NA	TRBV11-2	TRBJ2-7	TGTGCCAGCAGCCTCCAGTCCTACGAGCAGTACTTC	CASSLQSYEQYF
NA	NA	TRBV7-2	TRBJ1-6	TGTGCCAGCAGCTTTACAGGGTCTTCACCCCTCCACTTT	CASSFTGSSPLHF
TRBD1	once	TRBV2	TRBJ2-7	TGTGCCAGTCTCAGGGGGAAGGAGCAGTACTTC	CASLRGKEQYF
TRBD1	NA	TRBV11-2	TRBJ2-5	TGTGCCAGCAGCCAGACGACCGGGACAGGGGGCCTAAAGACCCAGTACTTC	CASSQTTGTGGLKTQYF
TRBD2	NA	TRBV19	TRBJ2-3	TGTGCCAGTGGTGCGGTGCTAGCGGGGGGCAATACGCAGTATTTT	CASGAVLAGGNTQYF
TRBD1	NA	TRBV6-6	TRBJ1-6	TGTGCCAGCAGTTATTCTGAGACAGGGGGTTCACCCCTCCACTTT	CASSYSETGGSPLHF
TRBD1	few	TRBV19	TRBJ1-1	TGTGCCAGTAGTATAACGCTGGGACAGTCTAAAGCTTTCTTT	CASSITLGQSKAFF
TRBD1	NA	TRBV5-3	TRBJ2-7	TGTGCCAGAAGCTTGAAACAGGGGGCCCACGAGCAGTACTTC	CARSLKQGAHEQYF
TRBD1	NA	TRBV6-5	TRBJ2-7	TGTGTCCGGCGACAGGGGCCAAACTACGAGCAGTACTTC	CVRRQGPNYEQYF
NA	NA	TRBV19	TRBJ1-1	TGTGCCAGTAGAGAACTGGGGGCAGCGAACACTGAAGCTTTCTTT	CASRELGAANTEAFF
NA	NA	TRBV21-1	TRBJ2-2	TGTGCCAGCAGTCGGCCCCCAGGGCAGGGTAACACCGGGGAGCTGTTTTTT	CASSRPPGQGNTGELFF
NA	once	TRBV4-3	TRBJ2-7	TGCGCCAGCAGCCAAGATCTGGCTGCATACGAGCAGTACTTC	CASSQDLAAYEQYF
TRBD1	once	TRBV12-5	TRBJ2-2	TGTGCTAGTGGTTTCGGGACAGCGACCGGGGAGCTGTTTTTT	CASGFGTATGELFF
NA	NA	TRBV11-1	TRBJ2-7	TGTGCCAGCAGCTTCTCTACCGGGATCTCCTACGAGCAGTACTTC	CASSFSTGISYEQYF
NA	NA	TRBV28	TRBJ1-5	TGTGCCAGCAGTTTAACTCCGGCCCACTATAGCAATCAGCCCCAGCATTTT	CASSLTPAHYSNQPQHF
TRBD1	NA	TRBV27	TRBJ2-7	TGTGCCAGCAGTCGGACAGGGATGTACGAGCAGTACTTC	CASSRTGMYEQYF
TRBD1	NA	TRBV5-1	TRBJ2-6	TGCGCCAGCAGCTTGGAGGTGGGACAGCTGGGGGCCAACGTCCTGACTTTC	CASSLEVGQLGANVLTF
TRBD1	NA	TRBV6-5	TRBJ2-3	TGTGCCAGCACCCCTTTACAGGGGGAAGATACGCAGTATTTT	CASTPLQGEDTQYF
TRBD1	NA	TRBV4-1	TRBJ1-5	TGCGCCAGCAGCCAGCCCCCGGGACAGGGACCTCAGCCCCAGCATTTT	CASSQPPGQGPQPQHF